This TCR beta chain stems from a study of shared clonotypes between healthy human individuals. Study summary: Aged 18 to 49, the donors were a couple of women and a few men.

Study-wide results and limits: Among the subsets, naive ones generally showed larger estimated richness than memory ones. Clonotypes which were not shared had lower generation probabilities than clonotypes that all four donors shared. Naive CD4 clonotypes overlapped across a handful of donors at about 5.2%.

Remarks on this clone: Its antigen is currently unknown.

Germline CDR1 reads SGHAT; CDR2 reads FQNNGV. The V and J ends lost 1 base and 3 bases respectively, with 13 bases between them. CDR3 size: 16 residues. Naivety among CD8 cells was defined by CD45RO negativity and positive CCR7 selection, thereby excluding terminally differentiated effector memory CD45RA+ cells. Sequencing was performed with immunoSEQ multiplex PCR; in TCRdb, only in-frame clones are kept and a portion is missing. The table has around 2,100,000 clones, about 94% seen once; the top ten hold 1% to 1.5%. The TCR originated in a man aged 18 to 30 in good health. The source material was naive CD8+ T cells sorted from blood. V gene TRBV11-2 combines with J gene TRBJ2-1, with D perhaps matching TRBD1 (5 bases). The CDR3 bases are TGTGCCAGCAGCTTAGTTGGTCAGGGTGGCTACAATGAGCAGTTCTTC. Translation gives CASSLVGQGGYNEQFF.